These 18 T cell receptor beta chains share one sample of origin, sequenced in a study of shared clonotypes between healthy human individuals. Some clones are missing from TCRdb's copy, which holds only in-frame ones; the method was immunoSEQ multiplex PCR. The profile shows more than 2 million clones, around 95% of them singletons. The sequenced sample consisted of naive CD4+ T cells sorted from blood. Subset here: CD45RA+ positively selected. The receptors originated from a man aged 18 to 30 in good health.

V usage is TRBV2 and J usage is TRBJ2-2; D ambiguous. CDR3 length: 15 amino acids. The V and J ends lost 7 bases and 0 bases respectively, with 12 bases between them. Germline-derived CDR1 and CDR2 are SNHLY and FYNNEI. DNA for the CDR3: TGTGCCAGCAAGGGTAACGGCGCGAACACCGGGGAGCTGTTTTTT. This sequence encodes CASKGNGANTGELFF.

As regards this clone: This specimen includes other DNA sequences encoding the same CDR3. V gene TRBV7-9 combines with J gene TRBJ2-1; D is undetermined. This CDR3 has 12 amino acids. V dropped 1 base and J dropped 6 bases, with 4 bases sitting between them. Germline V gives CDR1 SEHNR, CDR2 FQNEAQ (reference sequence). The CDR3 here is CASSLGFNEQFF. CDR3 in DNA: TGTGCCAGCAGCTTAGGGTTCAATGAGCAGTTCTTC.

This sequence joins TRBV5-8 and TRBJ2-3; D is perhaps TRBD1 (6 bases). From germline, CDR1 is SGHTS and CDR2 YDEGEE. With 4 bases removed from V and 4 bases from J, the gap between germline ends came to 10 bases. The CDR3 runs to 13 residues. The CDR3 region is CASSTYRADTQYF. The CDR3 DNA sequence: TGTGCCAGCAGCACTTACAGGGCAGATACGCAGTATTTT. The entire variable domain, with the rest obtained from reference TRBV5-8 and TRBJ2-3, is as follows: EAGVTQSPTHLIKTRGQQATLRCSPISGHTSVYWYQQALGLGLQFLLWYDEGEERNRGNFPPRFSGRQFPNYSSELNVNALELEDSALYLCASSTYRADTQYFGPGTRLTVL.

The genes are TRBV6-6 and TRBJ2-1, with TRBD1 identical over 7 bases. CDR3 length: 14 residues. V shed 6 bases, J shed 8 bases, and the junction held 10 bases outside the gene matches. CDR1 is MNHNY and CDR2 is SVGAGI in the germline V gene (reference sequence). The CDR3: CASSLTGTGDEQFF. The CDR3 DNA reads as TGTGCCAGCAGCTTGACAGGGACGGGCGATGAGCAGTTCTTC.

This chain connects TRBV6-1 to TRBJ2-1, with 9 nucleotides matching TRBD2. The V segment lost 2 bases and the J segment 3 bases; nucleotides outside the gene matches: 5. The CDR3 consists of 16 residues. From germline, CDR1 is MNHNS and CDR2 SASEGT. The DNA for the CDR3 is TGTGCCAGCAGTGAAAGGACTAGCGTGTACTACAATGAGCAGTTCTTC. Protein product: CASSERTSVYYNEQFF.

As for this clone: Other nucleotide sequences from this sample produce the same CDR3. V gene TRBV20-1 combines with J gene TRBJ2-7, with D unresolved. Per the germline V gene, CDR1 is DFQATT and CDR2 is SNEGSKA (reference sequence). The CDR3 length is 10 residues. V was clipped by 3 bases and J by 5 bases, with 5 bases between them. CDR3 protein: CSASSDEQYF. CDR3 DNA: TGCAGTGCTAGCTCGGACGAGCAGTACTTC.

This sequence joins TRBV5-4 and TRBJ2-5, with unresolved D. This CDR3 is 13 amino acids long. Trimming took off 2 bases at V and 5 bases at J, with 10 bases between the two ends. Germline CDR1 SGHNT, CDR2 YYREEE (reference sequence). This CDR3 is CASSFMHSETQYF. Written as DNA, the CDR3 is TGTGCCAGCAGCTTTATGCATTCTGAGACCCAGTACTTC. Using reference TRBV5-4 and TRBJ2-5 for the parts outside the CDR3, the full variable domain is ETGVTQSPTHLIKTRGQQVTLRCSSQSGHNTVSWYQQALGQGPQFIFQYYREEENGRGNFPPRFSGLQFPNYSSELNVNALELDDSALYLCASSFMHSETQYFGPGTRLLVL.

V usage is TRBV6-6 and J usage is TRBJ1-2; TRBD1 is a possible D gene (5 bases). CDR3 size: 14 residues. The ends were cut back, 5 bases at V and 4 bases at J, with 14 bases in the middle. CDR1 MNHNY and CDR2 SVGAGI come from the germline V gene (reference sequence). CDR3 loop: CASSIAGKGYGYTF. In DNA form, the CDR3 reads TGTGCCAGCAGTATCGCAGGGAAGGGCTATGGCTACACCTTC.

The gene calls are TRBV5-1 and TRBJ2-7; TRBD1 agrees at 12 bases. This CDR3 has 15 residues. V lost 2 bases and J lost 6; bases outside the gene matches: 6. Germline values: CDR1 SGHRS, CDR2 YFSETQ. In nucleotides, the CDR3 is TGCGCCAGCAGCTTCCCGGGACAGGGGGCCGCCGAGCAGTACTTC. It encodes CASSFPGQGAAEQYF.

This clone was seen just once. The rearrangement links TRBV7-9 to TRBJ2-3; a weak D match, TRBD2 (5 bases). Per the germline V gene, CDR1 is SEHNR and CDR2 is FQNEAQ (reference sequence). The CDR3 consists of 15 residues. V dropped 4 bases and J dropped 0 bases, with 11 bases sitting between them. The CDR3 loop is CASSSGCHSTDTQYF. DNA for the CDR3: TGTGCCAGCAGCTCGGGATGTCATAGCACAGATACGCAGTATTTT.

This clone has only one observation. V gene TRBV7-9 combines with J gene TRBJ2-5; D may be TRBD1 (6 bases). The CDR3 extends over 15 amino acids. Trimming cost V 1 base and J 1 base, with 10 bases left between them. Germline V gene lookup returns CDR1 SEHNR and CDR2 FQNEAQ (reference sequence). CDR3 sequence (DNA): TGTGCCAGCAGCTTAGGAGACAGGACCCAAGAGACCCAGTACTTC. This gives the protein CASSLGDRTQETQYF.

The chain uses TRBV16 and TRBJ1-2, with D maybe TRBD1 (6 bases). This CDR3 contains 14 residues. The V and J ends lost 0 bases and 6 bases respectively, with 11 bases between them. Germline values: CDR1 KGHSY, CDR2 FQNENV. In nucleotides, the CDR3 is TGTGCCAGCAGCCAATCCCTATCAGGGGATGGCTACACCTTC. Protein product: CASSQSLSGDGYTF. The full variable domain, its missing parts supplied by reference TRBV16 and TRBJ1-2, is GEEVAQTPKHLVRGEGQKAKLYCAPIKGHSYVFWYQQVLKNEFKFLISFQNENVFDETGMPKERFSAKCLPNSPCSLEIQATKLEDSAVYFCASSQSLSGDGYTFGSGTRLTVV.

This clone was observed a single time. This chain uses TRBV18 with TRBJ1-2, with 8 positions matching TRBD1. The CDR3 covers 15 residues. Unmatched junction bases numbered 10, after V lost 3 bases and J lost 7 bases. Germline lookup yields CDR1 KGHSH and CDR2 LQKENI. CDR3 amino acids: CASSPSRTGFVGYTF. CDR3 bases: TGTGCCAGCTCACCGAGCCGGACAGGGTTTGTTGGCTACACCTTC.

The chain couples TRBV27 to TRBJ2-4; D is unclear. In germline, CDR1 is MNHEY, CDR2 SMNVEV (reference sequence). V lost 4 bases, J lost 5 bases, and 9 bases lay in between. This CDR3 has 13 residues. The CDR3 nucleotides read TGTGCCAGCAGTTCCCCCTGGGAAAACATTCAGTACTTC. Translated: CASSSPWENIQYF.

The chain couples TRBV30 to TRBJ2-1; 9 bases align to TRBD1. This CDR3 is 15 amino acids long. CDR1 and CDR2 (germline): GTSNPN, SVGIG (reference sequence). V dropped 0 bases and J dropped 6; count of bases not matched to a gene: 6. The CDR3 DNA reads as TGTGCCTGGAGTGTCCGGACAGGGGTGGGCAATGAGCAGTTCTTC. Amino acids: CAWSVRTGVGNEQFF.

A single count supports this clone. The chain recombines TRBV5-1 with TRBJ1-5; 9 nucleotides match TRBD1. Germline CDR1 and CDR2: SGHRS and YFSETQ. V lost 0 bases, J lost 7 bases, and 8 bases stayed unmatched. This CDR3 has 16 amino acids. CDR3 sequence reads: CASSLDRDRVRQPQHF. DNA of the CDR3: TGCGCCAGCAGCTTGGACCGGGACAGGGTTCGCCAGCCCCAGCATTTT.

The V call is TRBV2, the J call TRBJ1-1; D is unresolved. The CDR3 has 16 amino acids. In germline, CDR1 is SNHLY, CDR2 FYNNEI. With 0 bases removed from V and 6 bases from J, the gap between germline ends came to 17 bases. CDR3 coding DNA: TGTGCCAGCAGTGAAGCGCTGCAGACCTGGGTCTCTGAAGCTTTCTTT. Encoded protein: CASSEALQTWVSEAFF.

This chain links TRBV21-1 with TRBJ2-7. TRBV21-1 is termed a pseudogene. The CDR3 is made up of 11 amino acids. This CDR3 is CASSKKGEQYF. CDR3 DNA sequence: TGTGCCAGCAGCAAAAAAGGCGAGCAGTACTTC.